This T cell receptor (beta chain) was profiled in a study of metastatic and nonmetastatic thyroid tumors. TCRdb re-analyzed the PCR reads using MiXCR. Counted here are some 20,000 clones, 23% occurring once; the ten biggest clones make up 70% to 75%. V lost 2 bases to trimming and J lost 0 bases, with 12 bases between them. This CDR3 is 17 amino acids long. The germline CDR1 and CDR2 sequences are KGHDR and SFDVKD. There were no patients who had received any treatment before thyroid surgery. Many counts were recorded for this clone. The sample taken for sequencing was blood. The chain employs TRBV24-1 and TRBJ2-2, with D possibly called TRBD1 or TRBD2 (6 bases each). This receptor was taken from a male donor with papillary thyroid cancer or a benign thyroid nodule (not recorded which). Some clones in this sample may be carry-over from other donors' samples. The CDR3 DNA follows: TGTGCCACCAGTGATTCTAGGAGGGGGTCGAACACCGGGGAGCTGTTTTTT. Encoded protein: CATSDSRRGSNTGELFF.